The source of this T cell receptor beta chain is a study of T-cell reconstitution after alpha-beta-depleted transplantation in children. Points from the study as a whole: The origin of high day-60 TCRbeta diversity in some patients lay in surviving recipient T cells and thymic progenitors. By about two months after transplant, alpha-beta T cells reportedly arose from several hundred graft clones that had expanded. One year post-transplant, T-cell counts and diversity were largely derived from T cells produced anew.

This clonotype was seen a handful of times. The antigen remains unidentified. Preparation of the TCRbeta library used unique molecular identifiers. TCRdb re-called the PCR reads through MiXCR, storing one row per CDR3 protein. The profile shows about 300,000 distinct CDR3 sequences, roughly 7.8% of them singletons. Germline loops: CDR1 MNHNS, CDR2 SASEGT. The CDR3 loop spans 18 amino acids. The V gene end was trimmed by 8 bases and the J gene end by 0 bases; junction bases not matched to a gene: 15. V is TRBV6-1 and J is TRBJ2-3; 9 bases match TRBD2. The origin of this receptor is a female patient aged 2-10 years who had a stem cell transplant for Fanconi anemia, so the T cells may come from the graft donor. The sample here was peripheral blood, taken 360 days after TCRalphabeta/CD19-depleted stem cell transplant. The CDR3 spells CASVAGAPLNPSTDTQYF. The CDR3 DNA reads TGTGCCAGCGTAGCGGGGGCCCCCCTCAACCCTAGCACAGATACGCAGTATTTT.